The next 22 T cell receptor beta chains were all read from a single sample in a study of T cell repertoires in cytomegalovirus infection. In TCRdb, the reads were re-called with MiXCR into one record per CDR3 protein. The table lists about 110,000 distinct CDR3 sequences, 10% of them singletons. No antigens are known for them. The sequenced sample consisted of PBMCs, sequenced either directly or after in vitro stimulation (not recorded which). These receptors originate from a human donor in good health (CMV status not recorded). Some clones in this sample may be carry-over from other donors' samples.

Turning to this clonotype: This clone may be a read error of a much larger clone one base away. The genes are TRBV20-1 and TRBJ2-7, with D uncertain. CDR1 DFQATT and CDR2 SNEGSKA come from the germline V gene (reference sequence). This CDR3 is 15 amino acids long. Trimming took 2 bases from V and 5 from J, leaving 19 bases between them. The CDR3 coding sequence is TGCAGTGCTAGACCGGAACTCCAACAGCTCCACGAGCAGTACTTC. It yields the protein CSARPELQQLHEQYF.

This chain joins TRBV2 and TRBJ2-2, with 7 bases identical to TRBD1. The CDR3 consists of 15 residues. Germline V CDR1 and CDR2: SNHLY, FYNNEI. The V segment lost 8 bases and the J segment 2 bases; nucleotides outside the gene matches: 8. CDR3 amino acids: CASGMTGINTGELFF. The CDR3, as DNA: TGTGCCAGCGGAATGACAGGGATTAACACCGGGGAGCTGTTTTTT.

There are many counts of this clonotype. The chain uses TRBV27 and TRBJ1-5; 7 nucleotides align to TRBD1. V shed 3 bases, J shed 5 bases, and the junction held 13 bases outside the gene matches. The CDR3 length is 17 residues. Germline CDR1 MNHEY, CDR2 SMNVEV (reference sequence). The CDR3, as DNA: TGTGCCAGCAGTTTCCGATACGACAGGGCTGGGGATCAGCCCCAGCATTTT. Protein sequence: CASSFRYDRAGDQPQHF.

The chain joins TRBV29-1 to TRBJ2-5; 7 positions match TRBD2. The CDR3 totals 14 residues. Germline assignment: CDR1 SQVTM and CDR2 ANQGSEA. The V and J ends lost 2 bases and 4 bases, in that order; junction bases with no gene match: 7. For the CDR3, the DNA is TGCAGCGTTGAAATTCTAACGGGGGGAGAGACCCAGTACTTC. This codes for CSVEILTGGETQYF.

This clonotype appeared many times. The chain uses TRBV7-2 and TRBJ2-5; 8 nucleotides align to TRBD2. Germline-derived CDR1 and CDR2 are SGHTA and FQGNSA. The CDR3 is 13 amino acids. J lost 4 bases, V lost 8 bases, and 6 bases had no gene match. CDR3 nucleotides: TGTGCCAGCTCAGCGGGGGTGGTAGAGACCCAGTACTTC. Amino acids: CASSAGVVETQYF.

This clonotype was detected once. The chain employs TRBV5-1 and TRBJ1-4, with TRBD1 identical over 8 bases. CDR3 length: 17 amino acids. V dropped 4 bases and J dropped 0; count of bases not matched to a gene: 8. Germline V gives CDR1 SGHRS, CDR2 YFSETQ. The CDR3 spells CASSRTGTGATNEKLFF. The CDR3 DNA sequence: TGCGCCAGCAGCCGGACAGGGACCGGTGCAACTAATGAAAAACTGTTTTTT.

CDR3 nucleotide sequence: TGTGCCACCAGCAGAGGAATACTAGCGGGAGGCACAGATACGCAGTATTTT. It yields the protein CATSRGILAGGTDTQYF. The gene calls are TRBV15 and TRBJ2-3; 11 nucleotides match TRBD2. Germline V gene lookup returns CDR1 LNHNV and CDR2 YYDKDF (reference sequence). The CDR3 has 17 amino acids. The V gene end was trimmed by 1 base and the J gene end by 1 base; junction bases not matched to a gene: 4.

This CDR3 reads CASSQRRGQGNTEAFF. CDR3 nucleotide sequence: TGTGCCAGCAGCCAACGGAGGGGTCAAGGGAACACTGAAGCTTTCTTT. The chain carries TRBV14 and TRBJ1-1; D is perhaps TRBD1 (5 bases). Germline CDR1 is SGHDN and CDR2 is FVKESK. The CDR3 spans 16 residues. Trimming took off 2 bases at V and 1 base at J, with 14 bases between the two ends.

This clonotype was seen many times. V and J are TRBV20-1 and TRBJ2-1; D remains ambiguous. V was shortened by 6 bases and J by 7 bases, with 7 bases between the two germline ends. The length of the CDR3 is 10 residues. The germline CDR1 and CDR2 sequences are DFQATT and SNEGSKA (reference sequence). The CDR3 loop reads CSALKNEQFF. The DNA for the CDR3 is TGCAGTGCCCTGAAAAATGAGCAGTTCTTC.

The CDR3 DNA follows: TGTGCCAGCAGCTTACTGGGACTAGCAGCCGGGGAGCTGTTTTTT. Translating gives CASSLLGLAAGELFF. The V and J genes are TRBV7-3 and TRBJ2-2, with TRBD2 matching over 9 bases. Germline values: CDR1 SGHTA, CDR2 FQGTGA. V was clipped by 2 bases and J by 6 bases; unmatched bases: 4. The CDR3 is made up of 15 amino acids.

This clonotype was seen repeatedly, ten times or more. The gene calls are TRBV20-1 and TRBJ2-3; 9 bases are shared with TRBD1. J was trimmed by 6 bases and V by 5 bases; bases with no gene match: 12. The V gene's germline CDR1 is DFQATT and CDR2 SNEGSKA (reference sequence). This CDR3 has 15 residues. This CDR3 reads CSAQSGTGRGDTQYF. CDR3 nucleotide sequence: TGCAGTGCTCAATCCGGGACAGGGAGAGGGGATACGCAGTATTTT.

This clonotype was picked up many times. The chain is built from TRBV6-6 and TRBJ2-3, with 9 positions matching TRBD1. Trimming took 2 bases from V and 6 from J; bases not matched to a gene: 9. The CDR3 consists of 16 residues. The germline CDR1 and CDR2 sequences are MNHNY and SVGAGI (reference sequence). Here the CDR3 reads CASSYLDRGRVDTQYF. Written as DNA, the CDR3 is TGTGCCAGCAGTTACCTGGACAGGGGCCGAGTGGATACGCAGTATTTT.

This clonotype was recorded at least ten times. CDR3 protein: CASSGSPRNTEAFF. In DNA, the CDR3 is TGTGCCAGCAGCGGGAGCCCCCGGAACACTGAAGCTTTCTTT. This chain links TRBV9 with TRBJ1-1, with no clear D. The CDR3 is 14 residues long. The germline V gene encodes CDR1 SGDLS and CDR2 YYNGEE. Between the trimmed V and J ends, which lost 3 bases and 1 base, there was a span of 10 bases.

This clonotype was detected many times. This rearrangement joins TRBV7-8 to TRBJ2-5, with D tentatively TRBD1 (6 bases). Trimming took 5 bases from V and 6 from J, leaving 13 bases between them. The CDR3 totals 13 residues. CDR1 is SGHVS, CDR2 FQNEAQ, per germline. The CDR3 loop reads CASSTTGHQTQYF. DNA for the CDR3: TGTGCCAGCAGCACCACAGGGCATCAGACCCAGTACTTC.

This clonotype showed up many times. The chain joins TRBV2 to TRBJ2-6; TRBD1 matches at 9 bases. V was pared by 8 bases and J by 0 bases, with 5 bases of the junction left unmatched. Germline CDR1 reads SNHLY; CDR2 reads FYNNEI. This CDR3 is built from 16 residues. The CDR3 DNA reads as TGTGCCAGCCCACAGGGGGCAAACTCTGGGGCCAACGTCCTGACTTTC. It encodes CASPQGANSGANVLTF.

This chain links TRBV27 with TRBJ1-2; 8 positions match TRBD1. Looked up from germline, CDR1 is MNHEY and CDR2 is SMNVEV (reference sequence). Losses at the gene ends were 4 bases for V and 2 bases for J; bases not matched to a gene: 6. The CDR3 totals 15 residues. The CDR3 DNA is TGTGCCAGCAGTTCTCAGGGGGCGCCGAACTATGGCTACACCTTC. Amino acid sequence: CASSSQGAPNYGYTF.

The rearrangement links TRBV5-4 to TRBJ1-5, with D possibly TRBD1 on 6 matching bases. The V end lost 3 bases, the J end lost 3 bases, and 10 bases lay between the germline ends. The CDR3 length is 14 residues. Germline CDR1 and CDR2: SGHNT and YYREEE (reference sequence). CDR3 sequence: CASSSGTHNQPQHF. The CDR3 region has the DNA TGTGCCAGCAGCTCCGGGACACACAATCAGCCCCAGCATTTT.

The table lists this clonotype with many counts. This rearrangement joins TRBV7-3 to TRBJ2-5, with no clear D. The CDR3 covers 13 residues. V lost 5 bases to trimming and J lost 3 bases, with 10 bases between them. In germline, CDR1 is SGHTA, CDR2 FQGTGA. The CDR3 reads CASSPYREETQYF. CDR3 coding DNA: TGTGCCAGCAGCCCCTACCGAGAAGAGACCCAGTACTTC. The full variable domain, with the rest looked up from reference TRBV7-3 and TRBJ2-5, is GAGVSQTPSNKVTEKGKYVELRCDPISGHTALYWYRQSLGQGPEFLIYFQGTGAADDSGLPNDRFFAVRPEGSVSTLKIQRTERGDSAVYLCASSPYREETQYFGPGTRLLVL.

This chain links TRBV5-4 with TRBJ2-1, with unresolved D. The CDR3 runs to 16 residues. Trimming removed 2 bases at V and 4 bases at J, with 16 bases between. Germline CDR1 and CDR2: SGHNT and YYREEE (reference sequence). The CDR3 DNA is TGTGCCAGCAGCTTCTTCGCCGGCAACCGTTACAATGAGCAGTTCTTC. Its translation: CASSFFAGNRYNEQFF.

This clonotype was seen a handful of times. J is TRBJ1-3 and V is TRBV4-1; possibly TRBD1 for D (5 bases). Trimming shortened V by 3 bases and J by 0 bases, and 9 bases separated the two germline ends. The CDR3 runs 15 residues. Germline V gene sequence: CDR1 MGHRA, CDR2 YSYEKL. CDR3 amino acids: CASSQIGTSGNTIYF. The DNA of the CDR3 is TGCGCCAGCAGCCAGATAGGGACCTCTGGAAACACCATATATTTT.

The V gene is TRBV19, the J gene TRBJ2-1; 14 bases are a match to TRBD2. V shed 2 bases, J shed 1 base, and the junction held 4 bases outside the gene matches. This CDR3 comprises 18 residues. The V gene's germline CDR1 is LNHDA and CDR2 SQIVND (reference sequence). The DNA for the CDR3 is TGTGCCAGTAGTATATCGAGACTAGCGGGAGGGTCCTACAATGAGCAGTTCTTC. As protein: CASSISRLAGGSYNEQFF.

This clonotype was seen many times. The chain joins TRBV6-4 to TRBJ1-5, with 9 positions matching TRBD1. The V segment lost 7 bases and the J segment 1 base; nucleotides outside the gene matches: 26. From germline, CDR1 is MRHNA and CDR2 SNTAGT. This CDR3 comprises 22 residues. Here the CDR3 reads CASTLRGFGGQGKGRSNQPQHF. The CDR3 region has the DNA TGTGCCAGCACCTTAAGGGGATTTGGGGGACAGGGAAAAGGTCGGAGCAATCAGCCCCAGCATTTT.